Listed below are T cell receptor beta chains from one sample, sequenced in a study of cytomegalovirus exposure and HLA in healthy donors. This table comes from immunoSEQ multiplex PCR, and its TCRdb copy is limited to in-frame clones, with some not included. This table holds 250,000 or so clones, roughly 87% found once. Sequenced material: PBMCs. The source of these receptors is a man younger than 35 in good health and CMV-seropositive. The CDR3 runs from the conserved cysteine through the conserved F or W. Fields, in order: V gene, D gene, J gene, clone size, CDR3 DNA, CDR3 protein. A D gene is named only where the DNA matches it firmly. The size of a clone is reported for some rows only, either as once, few or many, or as a class for expanded clones.

>TRBV19|TRBD2|TRBJ2-7|once
TGTGCCAGTAGTATTATTCCCGCCCGAGCGGGAGCCCCCTACGAGCAGTACTTC
CASSIIPARAGAPYEQYF
>TRBV7-2|TRBD2|TRBJ2-7|once
TGTGCCAGCAGCTCGACTAGCGGGATAAGTGAGCAGTACTTC
CASSSTSGISEQYF
>TRBV25-1|TRBD1|TRBJ1-1|NA
TGTGCCAGCAGTCAATCCGGGACAGTAAACACTGAAGCTTTCTTT
CASSQSGTVNTEAFF
>TRBV7-2|TRBD1|TRBJ2-7|NA
TGTGCCAGCAGCTCCCTACCGGGACAGGGAAAAAGGTCGTACGAGCAGTACTTC
CASSSLPGQGKRSYEQYF
>TRBV5-4|NA|TRBJ1-1|NA
TGTGCCAGCAGCTTTCAGACAGGCATGAACACTGAAGCTTTCTTT
CASSFQTGMNTEAFF
>TRBV9|NA|TRBJ1-2|NA
TGTGCCAGCAGCGTAGGGGGCGGGAACTATGGCTACACCTTC
CASSVGGGNYGYTF
>TRBV2|TRBD1|TRBJ2-7|NA
TGTGCCAGCACGGGACAGGGGCTCTCCTACGAGCAGTACTTC
CASTGQGLSYEQYF
>TRBV6-1|NA|TRBJ1-4|NA
TGTGCCAGCAGTAGAGGACGGGAGGAAAAACTGTTTTTT
CASSRGREEKLFF
>TRBV30|NA|TRBJ2-7|NA
TGTGCCTGGAGTGAGGGGCCCTACGAGCAGTACTTC
CAWSEGPYEQYF
>TRBV28|TRBD1|TRBJ2-7|NA
TGTGCCAGCAGTTTCGGGGACAGGGGCTCCTACGAGCAGTACTTC
CASSFGDRGSYEQYF
>TRBV6-6|NA|TRBJ2-1|NA
TGTGCCAGCAGCCTCGAATTTAACTCCTACAATGAGCAGTTCTTC
CASSLEFNSYNEQFF
>TRBV6-1|NA|TRBJ2-1|NA
TGTGCCAGCACTCAAAGGGGAGAATACAATGAGCAGTTCTTC
CASTQRGEYNEQFF
>TRBV2|TRBD2|TRBJ2-3|NA
TGTGCCAGCAGTGTCCAAGCGGGAGGCACAGATACGCAGTATTTT
CASSVQAGGTDTQYF
>TRBV4-2|TRBD2|TRBJ2-1|NA
TGTGCCAGCAGCCAAACCGGGACTAGCAGAAATGAGCAGTTCTTC
CASSQTGTSRNEQFF
>TRBV6-5|TRBD2|TRBJ2-7|NA
TGTGCCAGCAGTAGGGGACTAGCGGGAGGTGAGCAGTACTTC
CASSRGLAGGEQYF
>TRBV6-5|NA|TRBJ1-2|NA
TGTGCCAGCAGCCAGTACCTTTTCGGGTTCTACACCTTC
CASSQYLFGFYTF
>TRBV10-3|NA|TRBJ1-5|NA
TGTGCCATCAAGGGGGAGTTTCAGCCCCAGCATTTT
CAIKGEFQPQHF
>TRBV7-2|TRBD2|TRBJ2-3|NA
TGTGCCAGCAAGGCTGGGACTAGCGGAAGGGGGGATACGCAGTATTTT
CASKAGTSGRGDTQYF
>TRBV4-1|TRBD1|TRBJ1-4|few
TGCGCCAGCACCCCAGCGGGACAGGGTCGTGAAAAACTGTTTTTT
CASTPAGQGREKLFF
>TRBV5-1|TRBD1|TRBJ1-4|few
TGCGCCAGCAGCTTGGCCGGGACAGGTGGCGAAAAACTGTTTTTT
CASSLAGTGGEKLFF
>TRBV6-6|NA|TRBJ1-1|NA
TGTGCCAATTGTCTCGGTCCGAACACTGAAGCTTTCTTT
CANCLGPNTEAFF
>TRBV19|NA|TRBJ2-7|NA
TGTGCCAGTAGTCCGCAGGGGTACGAGCAGTACTTC
CASSPQGYEQYF
>TRBV13|NA|TRBJ2-7|NA
TGTGCCAGCAGCTTAAATGGGCGCACCTCCTACGAGCAGTACTTC
CASSLNGRTSYEQYF
>TRBV4-1|NA|TRBJ2-7|once
TGCGCCAGCAGCCAAAGAAGGACAGACTACGAGCAGTACTTC
CASSQRRTDYEQYF
>TRBV9|TRBD2|TRBJ2-1|NA
TGTGCCAGCAGCGTAGAGTGGGAGGGCCCTGGGAATGAGCAGTTCTTC
CASSVEWEGPGNEQFF
>TRBV28|NA|TRBJ2-7|NA
TGTGCCGCCGGGACGGGGGTAAGTGGCCAGGTCTACGAGCAGTACTTC
CAAGTGVSGQVYEQYF
>TRBV25-1|NA|TRBJ1-4|NA
TGTGCCAGCAGTTATTCTGCTAATGAAAAACTGTTTTTT
CASSYSANEKLFF
>TRBV5-4|NA|TRBJ2-7|NA
TGTGCCAGCAGCTCTTCCTACGAGCAGTACTTC
CASSSSYEQYF
>TRBV4-3|TRBD2|TRBJ2-3|NA
TGCGCCAGCAGCCAAGATCCTAGCGGGAGGACAGATACGCAGTATTTT
CASSQDPSGRTDTQYF
>TRBV28|TRBD2|TRBJ2-3|NA
TGTGCCAGCCTGGCTAGCGGGCAAGATACGCAGTATTTT
CASLASGQDTQYF
>TRBV19|TRBD1|TRBJ1-1|NA
TGTGCCAGTAGTATGGATTCGGGACAGGGGAATTTTTGGTGGACTGAAGCTTTCTTT
CASSMDSGQGNFWWTEAFF
>TRBV2|NA|TRBJ1-4|NA
TGTGCCACTCATGGCAGGGTAAATGAAAAACTGTTTTTT
CATHGRVNEKLFF
>TRBV5-1|NA|TRBJ1-3|NA
TGCGCCAGCAGCTTGTTGGGGGTTGGAAACACCATATATTTT
CASSLLGVGNTIYF
>TRBV15|NA|TRBJ2-5|NA
TGTGCCACCAGCGGCGGGCCGGGACTTGTAGGCCAGTACTTC
CATSGGPGLVGQYF
>TRBV4-1|TRBD2|TRBJ2-1|NA
TGCGCCAGCAGCCGTCTAGCGGGAGGAACCTACAATGAGCAGTTCTTC
CASSRLAGGTYNEQFF
>TRBV29-1|TRBD1|TRBJ2-7|NA
TGCAGCGTTAGTCGACAGGGTGTAGTTCCCTACGAGCAGTACTTC
CSVSRQGVVPYEQYF
>TRBV28|NA|TRBJ2-7|NA
TGTGCCAGCAGTTCGGGAGGGGGCGACGAGCAGTACTTC
CASSSGGGDEQYF
>TRBV7-8|NA|TRBJ1-2|NA
TGTGCCAGCAGCCAAGACCTAAGGCGAGGGAATGGCTACACCTTC
CASSQDLRRGNGYTF
>TRBV27|NA|TRBJ2-7|NA
TGTGCCAGCAGTTTATTCGGGGGTCCCGACGAGCAGTACTTC
CASSLFGGPDEQYF
>TRBV6-1|NA|TRBJ1-5|few
TGTGCCAGCAGGGCAGGTTCGGTCAATCAGCCCCAGCATTTT
CASRAGSVNQPQHF
>TRBV5-1|TRBD2|TRBJ2-7|NA
TGCGCCAGCAGCTTGGGCGGGGGTACCTACGAGCAGTACTTC
CASSLGGGTYEQYF
>TRBV19|NA|TRBJ1-5|NA
TGTGCCAGTAGGTTGGGGAATCAGCCCCAGCATTTT
CASRLGNQPQHF
>TRBV6-5|NA|TRBJ2-5|NA
TGTGCCAGCAGCCCTGAGTTCCAAGAGACCCAGTACTTC
CASSPEFQETQYF
>TRBV7-8|NA|TRBJ2-7|NA
TGTGCCAGCAGCCCCCGGGACACCACCTCCTACGAGCAGTACTTC
CASSPRDTTSYEQYF
>TRBV5-8|NA|TRBJ1-5|NA
TGTGCCAGCACACTTACAGCATTCCTTCAGCCCCAGCATTTT
CASTLTAFLQPQHF
>TRBV19|NA|TRBJ1-3|NA
TGTGCCAGTAGTACCCAGGGGCCTTCCTCTGGAAACACCATATATTTT
CASSTQGPSSGNTIYF
>TRBV4-1|NA|TRBJ1-3|NA
TGCGCCAGCAGCCAATGGCAGGCCGAAGGGGGCACCATATATTTT
CASSQWQAEGGTIYF
>TRBV7-2|NA|TRBJ1-5|NA
TGTGCCAGCACCCCAGATAGGAATCAGCCCCAGCATTTT
CASTPDRNQPQHF
>TRBV5-1|NA|TRBJ2-7|NA
TGCGCCAGCAGCTCTGCTTTAAGGGGATACGAGCAGTACTTC
CASSSALRGYEQYF
>TRBV18|NA|TRBJ1-1|NA
TGTGCCAGCTCACCACCGGGTCTGAACACTGAAGCTTTCTTT
CASSPPGLNTEAFF
>TRBV19|NA|TRBJ2-1|NA
TGTGCCAGTAGTATAGGAAACAATGAGCAGTTCTTC
CASSIGNNEQFF
>TRBV4-1|NA|TRBJ2-5|NA
TGCGCCAGCAGCCAAGGCCGGGGTCGAGAGACCCAGTACTTC
CASSQGRGRETQYF
>TRBV7-2|NA|TRBJ1-3|NA
TGTGCCAGCAGCTTAACTGGAAACACCATATATTTT
CASSLTGNTIYF